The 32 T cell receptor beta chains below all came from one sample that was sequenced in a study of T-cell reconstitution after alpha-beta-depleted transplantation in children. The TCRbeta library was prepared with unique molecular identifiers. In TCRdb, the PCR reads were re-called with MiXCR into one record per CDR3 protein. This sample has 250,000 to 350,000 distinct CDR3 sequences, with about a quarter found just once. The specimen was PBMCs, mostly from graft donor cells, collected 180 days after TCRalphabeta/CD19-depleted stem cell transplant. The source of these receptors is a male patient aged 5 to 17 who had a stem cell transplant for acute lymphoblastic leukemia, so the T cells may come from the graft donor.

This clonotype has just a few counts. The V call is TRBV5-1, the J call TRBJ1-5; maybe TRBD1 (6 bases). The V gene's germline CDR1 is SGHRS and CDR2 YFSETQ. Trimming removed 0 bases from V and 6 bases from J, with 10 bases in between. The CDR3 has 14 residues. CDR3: CASSLEGGFQPQHF. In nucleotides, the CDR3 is TGCGCCAGCAGCTTGGAAGGGGGTTTTCAGCCCCAGCATTTT. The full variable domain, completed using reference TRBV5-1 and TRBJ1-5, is KAGVTQTPRYLIKTRGQQVTLSCSPISGHRSVSWYQQTPGQGLQFLFEYFSETQRNKGNFPGRFSGRQFSNSRSEMNVSTLELGDSALYLCASSLEGGFQPQHFGDGTRLSIL.

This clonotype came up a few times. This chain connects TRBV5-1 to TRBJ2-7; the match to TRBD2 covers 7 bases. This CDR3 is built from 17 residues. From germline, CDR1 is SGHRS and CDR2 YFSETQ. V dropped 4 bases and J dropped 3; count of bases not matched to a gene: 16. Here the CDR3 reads CASSPAWRETIGYEQYF. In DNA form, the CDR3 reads TGCGCCAGCAGCCCGGCGTGGCGGGAGACTATCGGCTACGAGCAGTACTTC.

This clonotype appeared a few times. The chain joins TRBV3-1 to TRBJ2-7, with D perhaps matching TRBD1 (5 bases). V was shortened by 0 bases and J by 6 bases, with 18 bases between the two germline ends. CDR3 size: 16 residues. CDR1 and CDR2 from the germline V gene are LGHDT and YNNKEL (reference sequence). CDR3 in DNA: TGTGCCAGCAGCCAAGAATCGACAGTTTATGCCCTCGAGCAGTACTTC. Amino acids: CASSQESTVYALEQYF.

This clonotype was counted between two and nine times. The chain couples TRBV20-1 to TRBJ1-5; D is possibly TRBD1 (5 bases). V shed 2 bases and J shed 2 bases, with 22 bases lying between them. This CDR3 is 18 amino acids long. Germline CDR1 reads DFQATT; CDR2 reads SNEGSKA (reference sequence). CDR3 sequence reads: CSARRPRDGVIGNQPQHF. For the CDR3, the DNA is TGCAGTGCTAGACGTCCCAGGGACGGGGTAATCGGCAATCAGCCCCAGCATTTT.

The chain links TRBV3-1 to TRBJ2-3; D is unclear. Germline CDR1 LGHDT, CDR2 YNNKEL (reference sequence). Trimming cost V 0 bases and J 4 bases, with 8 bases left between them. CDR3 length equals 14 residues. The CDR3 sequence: CASSQETWADTQYF. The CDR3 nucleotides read TGTGCCAGCAGCCAAGAGACTTGGGCAGATACGCAGTATTTT.

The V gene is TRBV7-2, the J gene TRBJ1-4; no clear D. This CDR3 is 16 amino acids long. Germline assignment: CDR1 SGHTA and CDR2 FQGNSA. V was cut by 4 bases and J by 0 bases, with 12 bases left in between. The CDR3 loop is CASSSNWIATNEKLFF. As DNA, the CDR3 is TGTGCCAGCAGCTCGAACTGGATAGCAACTAATGAAAAACTGTTTTTT.

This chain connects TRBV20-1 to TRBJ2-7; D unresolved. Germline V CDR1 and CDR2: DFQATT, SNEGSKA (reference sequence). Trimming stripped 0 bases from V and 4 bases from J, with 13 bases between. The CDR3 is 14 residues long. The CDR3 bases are TGCAGTGCTAGAGATCGCCCGAGGCCGTACGAGCAGTACTTC. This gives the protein CSARDRPRPYEQYF.

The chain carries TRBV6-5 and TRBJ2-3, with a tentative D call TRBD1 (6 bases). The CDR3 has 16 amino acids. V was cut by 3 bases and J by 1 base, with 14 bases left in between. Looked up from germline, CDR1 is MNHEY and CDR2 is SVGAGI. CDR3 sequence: CASSYFQQGGTDTQYF. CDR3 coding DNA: TGTGCCAGCAGTTATTTTCAACAGGGAGGCACAGATACGCAGTATTTT.

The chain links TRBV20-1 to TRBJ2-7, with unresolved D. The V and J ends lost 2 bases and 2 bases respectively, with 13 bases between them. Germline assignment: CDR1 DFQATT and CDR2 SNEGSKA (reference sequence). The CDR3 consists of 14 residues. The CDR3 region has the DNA TGCAGTGCTAGATCTTCAAACTGGGCCTACGAGCAGTACTTC. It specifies CSARSSNWAYEQYF.

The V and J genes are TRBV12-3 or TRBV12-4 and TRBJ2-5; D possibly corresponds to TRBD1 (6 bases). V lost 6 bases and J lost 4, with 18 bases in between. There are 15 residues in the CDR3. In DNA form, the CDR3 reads TGTGCCAGCAGGCAGACAGGCGGATCAACAGAGACCCAGTACTTC. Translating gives CASRQTGGSTETQYF.

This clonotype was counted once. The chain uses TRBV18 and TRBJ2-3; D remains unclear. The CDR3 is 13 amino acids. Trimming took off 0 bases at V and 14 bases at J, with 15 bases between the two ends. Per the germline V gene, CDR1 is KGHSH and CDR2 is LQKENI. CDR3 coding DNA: TGTGCCAGCTCACCACCGACCCTACGCAAGCGGTATTTT. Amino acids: CASSPPTLRKRYF.

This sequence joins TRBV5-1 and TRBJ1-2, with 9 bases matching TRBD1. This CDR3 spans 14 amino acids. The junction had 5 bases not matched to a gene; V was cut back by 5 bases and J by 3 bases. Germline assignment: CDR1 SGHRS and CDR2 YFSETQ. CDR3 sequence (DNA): TGCGCCAGCAGTACAGGGGGCTCTTACTATGGCTACACCTTC. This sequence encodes CASSTGGSYYGYTF.

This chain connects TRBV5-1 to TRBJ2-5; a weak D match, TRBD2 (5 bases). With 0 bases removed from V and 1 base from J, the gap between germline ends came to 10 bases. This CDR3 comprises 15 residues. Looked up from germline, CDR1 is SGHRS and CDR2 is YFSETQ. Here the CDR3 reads CASSLEAVPQETQYF. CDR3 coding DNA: TGCGCCAGCAGCTTGGAAGCGGTACCCCAAGAGACCCAGTACTTC.

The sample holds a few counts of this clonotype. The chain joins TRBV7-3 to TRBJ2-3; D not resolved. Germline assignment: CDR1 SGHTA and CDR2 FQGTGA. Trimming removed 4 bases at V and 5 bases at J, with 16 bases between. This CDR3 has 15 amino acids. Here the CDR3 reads CASSSGPLFGDTQYF. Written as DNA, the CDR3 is TGTGCCAGCAGCTCCGGGCCTTTATTCGGAGATACGCAGTATTTT.

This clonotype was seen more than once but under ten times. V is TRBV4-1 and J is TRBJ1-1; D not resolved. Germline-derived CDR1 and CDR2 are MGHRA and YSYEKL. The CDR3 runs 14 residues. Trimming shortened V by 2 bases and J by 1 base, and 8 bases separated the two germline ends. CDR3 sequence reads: CASSQPGRNTEAFF. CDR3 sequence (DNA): TGCGCCAGCAGCCAACCCGGGCGGAACACTGAAGCTTTCTTT.

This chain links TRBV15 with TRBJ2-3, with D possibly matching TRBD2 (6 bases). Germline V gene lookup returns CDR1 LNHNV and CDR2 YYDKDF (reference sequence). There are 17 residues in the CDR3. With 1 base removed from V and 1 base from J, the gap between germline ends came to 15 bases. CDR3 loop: CATSRGRAEAGTDTQYF. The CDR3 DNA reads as TGTGCCACCAGCAGAGGGAGGGCGGAGGCTGGCACAGATACGCAGTATTTT. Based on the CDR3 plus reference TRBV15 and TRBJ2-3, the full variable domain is DAMVIQNPRYQVTQFGKPVTLSCSQTLNHNVMYWYQQKSSQAPKLLFHYYDKDFNNEADTPDNFQSRRPNTSFCFLDIRSPGLGDTAMYLCATSRGRAEAGTDTQYFGPGTRLTVL.

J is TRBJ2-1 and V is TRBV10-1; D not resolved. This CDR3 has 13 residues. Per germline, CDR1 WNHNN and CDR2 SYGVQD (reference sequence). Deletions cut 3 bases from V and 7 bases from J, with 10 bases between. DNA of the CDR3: TGCGCCAGCAGTGACCTTCCCGGTAATGAGCAGTTCTTC. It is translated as CASSDLPGNEQFF.

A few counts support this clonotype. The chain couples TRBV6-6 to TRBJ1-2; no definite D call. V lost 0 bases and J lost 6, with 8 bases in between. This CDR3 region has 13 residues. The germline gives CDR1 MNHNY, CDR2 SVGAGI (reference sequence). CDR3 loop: CASSYSQSHGYTF. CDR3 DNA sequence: TGTGCCAGCAGTTACTCTCAGAGCCATGGCTACACCTTC.

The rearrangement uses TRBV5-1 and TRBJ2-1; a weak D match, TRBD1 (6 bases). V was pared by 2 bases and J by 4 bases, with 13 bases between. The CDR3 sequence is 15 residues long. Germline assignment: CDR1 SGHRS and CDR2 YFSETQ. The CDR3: CASSFLQGFYNEQFF. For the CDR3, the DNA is TGCGCCAGCAGCTTCCTACAGGGCTTTTACAATGAGCAGTTCTTC.

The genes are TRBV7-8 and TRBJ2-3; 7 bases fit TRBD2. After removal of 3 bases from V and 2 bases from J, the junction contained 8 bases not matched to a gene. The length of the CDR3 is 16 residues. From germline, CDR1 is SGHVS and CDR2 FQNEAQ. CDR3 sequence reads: CASSFRVAGFTDTQYF. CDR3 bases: TGTGCCAGCAGCTTCAGGGTAGCGGGCTTCACAGATACGCAGTATTTT.

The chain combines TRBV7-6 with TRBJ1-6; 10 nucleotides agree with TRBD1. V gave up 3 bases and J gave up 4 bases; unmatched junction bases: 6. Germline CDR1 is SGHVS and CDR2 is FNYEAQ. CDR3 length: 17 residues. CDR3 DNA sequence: TGTGCCAGCAGCTTCCGGGACAGGGGCCTTTATAATTCACCCCTCCACTTT. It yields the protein CASSFRDRGLYNSPLHF.

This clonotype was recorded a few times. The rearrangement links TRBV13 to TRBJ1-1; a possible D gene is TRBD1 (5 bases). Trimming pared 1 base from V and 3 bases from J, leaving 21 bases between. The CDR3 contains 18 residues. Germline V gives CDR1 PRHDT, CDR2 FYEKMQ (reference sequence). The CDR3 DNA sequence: TGTGCCAGCAGCTTAGAAGAGGGGAGAGGGGTCTTGGACACTGAAGCTTTCTTT. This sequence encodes CASSLEEGRGVLDTEAFF.

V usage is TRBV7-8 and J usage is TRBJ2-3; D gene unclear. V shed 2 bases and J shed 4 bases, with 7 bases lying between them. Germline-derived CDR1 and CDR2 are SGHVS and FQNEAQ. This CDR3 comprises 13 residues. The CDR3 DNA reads TGTGCCAGCAGCTTACCAGTCTCAGATACGCAGTATTTT. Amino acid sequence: CASSLPVSDTQYF.

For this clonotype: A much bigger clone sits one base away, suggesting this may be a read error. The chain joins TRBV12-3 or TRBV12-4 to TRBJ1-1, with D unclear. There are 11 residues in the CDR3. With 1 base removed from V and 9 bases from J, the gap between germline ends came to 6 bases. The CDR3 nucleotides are TGTGCCAGCAGTTTAGAAGGTAAAGCTTTCTTT. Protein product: CASSLEGKAFF.

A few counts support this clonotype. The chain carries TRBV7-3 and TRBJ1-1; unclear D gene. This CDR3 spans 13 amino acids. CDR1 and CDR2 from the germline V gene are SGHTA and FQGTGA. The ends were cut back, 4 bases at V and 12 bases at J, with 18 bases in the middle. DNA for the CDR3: TGTGCCAGCAGCTCGTACGGGCTACGGGCTCCTTTCTTT. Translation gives CASSSYGLRAPFF.

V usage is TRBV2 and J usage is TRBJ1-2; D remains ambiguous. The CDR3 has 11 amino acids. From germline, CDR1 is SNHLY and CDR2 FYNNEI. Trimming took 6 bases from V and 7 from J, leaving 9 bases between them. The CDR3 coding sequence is TGTGCCAGCAGCATTACTAGTGGCTACACCTTC. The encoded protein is CASSITSGYTF.

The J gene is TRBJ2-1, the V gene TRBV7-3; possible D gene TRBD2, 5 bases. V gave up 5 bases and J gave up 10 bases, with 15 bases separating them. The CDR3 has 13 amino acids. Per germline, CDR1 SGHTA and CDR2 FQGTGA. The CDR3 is CASSPELGLEQFF. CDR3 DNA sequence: TGTGCCAGCAGCCCAGAACTCGGACTGGAGCAGTTCTTC.

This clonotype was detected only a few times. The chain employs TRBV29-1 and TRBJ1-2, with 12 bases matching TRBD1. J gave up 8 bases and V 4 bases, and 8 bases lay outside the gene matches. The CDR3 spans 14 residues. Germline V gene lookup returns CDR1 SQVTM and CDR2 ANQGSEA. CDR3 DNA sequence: TGCAGCGTTGGGGGGGGACAGGGGGCAGAGGGCTACACCTTC. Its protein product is CSVGGGQGAEGYTF.

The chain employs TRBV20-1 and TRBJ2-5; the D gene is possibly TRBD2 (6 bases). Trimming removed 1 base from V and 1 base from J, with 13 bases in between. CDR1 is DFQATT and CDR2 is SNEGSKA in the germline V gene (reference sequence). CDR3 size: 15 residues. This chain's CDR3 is CSARVASEIQETQYF. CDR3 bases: TGCAGTGCTAGAGTGGCTAGCGAAATCCAAGAGACCCAGTACTTC.

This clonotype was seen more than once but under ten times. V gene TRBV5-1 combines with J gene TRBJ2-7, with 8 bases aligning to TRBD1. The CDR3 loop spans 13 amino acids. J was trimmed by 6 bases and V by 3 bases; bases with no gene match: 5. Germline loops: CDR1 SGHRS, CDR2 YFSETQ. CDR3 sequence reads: CASSWAGGSEQYF. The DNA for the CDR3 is TGCGCCAGCAGCTGGGCAGGGGGCTCCGAGCAGTACTTC. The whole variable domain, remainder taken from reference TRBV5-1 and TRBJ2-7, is KAGVTQTPRYLIKTRGQQVTLSCSPISGHRSVSWYQQTPGQGLQFLFEYFSETQRNKGNFPGRFSGRQFSNSRSEMNVSTLELGDSALYLCASSWAGGSEQYFGPGTRLTVT.

For the CDR3, the DNA is TGTGCCAGCAGCTGGGCTAGCGGGAGTTACAATGAGCAGTTCTTC. Its protein is CASSWASGSYNEQFF. The chain carries TRBV7-2 and TRBJ2-1, with 10 bases matching TRBD2. The germline gives CDR1 SGHTA, CDR2 FQGNSA. The CDR3 runs 15 residues. Germline trimming cut 4 bases from V and 4 bases from J; bases unmatched to any gene: 4.

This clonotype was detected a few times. CDR3 residues: CASSPDGYNEKLFF. As DNA, the CDR3 is TGTGCCAGCAGCCCGGACGGCTATAATGAAAAACTGTTTTTT. V usage is TRBV11-2 and J usage is TRBJ1-4; no firm D call. CDR3 length: 14 residues. Germline CDR1 reads SGHAT; CDR2 reads FQNNGV. The V gene lost 5 bases and the J gene lost 4 bases, with 11 bases spanning the gap.